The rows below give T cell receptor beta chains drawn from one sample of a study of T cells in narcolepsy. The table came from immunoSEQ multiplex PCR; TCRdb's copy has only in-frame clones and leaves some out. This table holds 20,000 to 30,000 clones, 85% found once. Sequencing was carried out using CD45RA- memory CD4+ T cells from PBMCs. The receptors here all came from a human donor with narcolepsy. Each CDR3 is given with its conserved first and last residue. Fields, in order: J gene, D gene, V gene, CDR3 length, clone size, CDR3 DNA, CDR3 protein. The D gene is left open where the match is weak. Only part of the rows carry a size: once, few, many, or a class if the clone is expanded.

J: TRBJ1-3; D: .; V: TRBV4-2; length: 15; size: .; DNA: TGTGCCAGCAGCCAAGCAGATTACTCTGGAAACACCATATATTTT; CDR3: CASSQADYSGNTIYF
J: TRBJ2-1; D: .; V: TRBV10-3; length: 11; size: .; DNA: TGTGCCATCAGATATAAGCATGAGCAGTTCTTC; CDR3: CAIRYKHEQFF
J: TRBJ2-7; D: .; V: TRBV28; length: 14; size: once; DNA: TGTGCCAGCAGTTTAAAGAGACAGAACTACGAGCAGTACTTC; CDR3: CASSLKRQNYEQYF
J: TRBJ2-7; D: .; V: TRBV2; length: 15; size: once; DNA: TGTGCCAGCAGTGAGCCAAGGGGAGGCACCTACGAGCAGTACTTC; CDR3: CASSEPRGGTYEQYF
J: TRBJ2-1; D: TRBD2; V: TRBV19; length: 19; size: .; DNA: TGTGCCAGTAGCGTGCGAGGACTAGCGGGAGGGAGCTCCTACAATGAGCAGTTCTTC; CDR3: CASSVRGLAGGSSYNEQFF
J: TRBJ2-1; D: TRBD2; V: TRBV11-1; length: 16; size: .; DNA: TGTGCCAGCAGCGATAGAGCGGGAGCCCCCTACAATGAGCAGTTCTTC; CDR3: CASSDRAGAPYNEQFF
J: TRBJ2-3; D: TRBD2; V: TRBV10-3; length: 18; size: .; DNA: TGTGCCATCAGTGAAAGGGAAGGACTAGCGTCAAACACAGATACGCAGTATTTT; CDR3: CAISEREGLASNTDTQYF
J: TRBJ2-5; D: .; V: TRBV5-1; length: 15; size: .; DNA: TGCGCCAGCAGCTTGATTCCTAGTAGGCAAGAGACCCAGTACTTC; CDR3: CASSLIPSRQETQYF
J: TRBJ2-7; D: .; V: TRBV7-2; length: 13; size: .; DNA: TGTGCCAGCAGGCCGACAGGTTCCTACGAGCAGTACTTC; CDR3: CASRPTGSYEQYF
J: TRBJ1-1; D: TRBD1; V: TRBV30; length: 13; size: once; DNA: TGTGCCTGGAGGGTCCCGGGACAGGGGAAAGCTTTCTTT; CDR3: CAWRVPGQGKAFF
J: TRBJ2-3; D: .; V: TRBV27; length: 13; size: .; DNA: TGTGCCAGCAGTTCGTCGCAGGGATATACGCAGTATTTT; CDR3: CASSSSQGYTQYF
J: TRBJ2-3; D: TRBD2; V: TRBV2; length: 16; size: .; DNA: TGTGCCAGCAGTGAGCGGACTAGCGGGAGTGGAGATACGCAGTATTTT; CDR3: CASSERTSGSGDTQYF
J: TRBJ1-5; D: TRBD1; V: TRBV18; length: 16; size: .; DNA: TGTGCCAGCTCACCAATGGGACAGGGGAGCAATCAGCCCCAGCATTTT; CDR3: CASSPMGQGSNQPQHF
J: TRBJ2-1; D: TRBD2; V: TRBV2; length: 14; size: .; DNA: TGTGCCAGCAGGGATGGGACTAGCGGCAATGAGCAGTTCTTC; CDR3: CASRDGTSGNEQFF
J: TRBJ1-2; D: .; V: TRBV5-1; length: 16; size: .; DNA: TGCGCCAGCAGTTCTGTGGCCCGGGAGGGATTCTATGGCTACACCTTC; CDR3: CASSSVAREGFYGYTF